This note documents a single T cell receptor beta chain sequence. Its antigen is as yet unknown. In the PCR, 60 Vbeta and 13 Jbeta primers were used. Profiling relied on immunoSEQ multiplex PCR, and the TCRdb table lists in-frame clones only, not all of them. The table records about 190,000 clones, roughly 77% of them present only once. This entry comes from a study of cytomegalovirus exposure and HLA in healthy donors. This CDR3 is built from 15 residues. Germline V gene data show CDR1 as SGHRS and CDR2 as YFSETQ. The ends lost 4 bases at V and 6 bases at J; junction bases unmatched: 9. Study-level findings and limits: Reportedly, a later analysis found an Asian-associated ancestry cluster had fewer N-insertions than the roughly 670-donor mean. The study listed 164 cytomegalovirus-associated TCR beta chains. Among TCR beta chains of equal frequency, HLA-associated ones were more clonally expanded in a later analysis.

The TCR sequence derives from a woman aged 45-65 years in good health and CMV-seronegative. The genes are TRBV5-1 and TRBJ2-3, with TRBD1 matching over 9 bases. Specimen: PBMCs. The CDR3 DNA reads TGCGCCAGCAGCCCGAACAGGGGGCGAAAGGATACGCAGTATTTT. It translates to CASSPNRGRKDTQYF. Based on the CDR3 plus reference TRBV5-1 and TRBJ2-3, the full variable domain is KAGVTQTPRYLIKTRGQQVTLSCSPISGHRSVSWYQQTPGQGLQFLFEYFSETQRNKGNFPGRFSGRQFSNSRSEMNVSTLELGDSALYLCASSPNRGRKDTQYFGPGTRLTVL.